This is a list of T cell receptor beta chains from one sample in a study of cytomegalovirus exposure and HLA in healthy donors. Profiled with immunoSEQ multiplex PCR; TCRdb holds only in-frame clones, not every one. The table has about 190,000 clones, 82% seen once; the top ten hold 1.5% to 2%. The sequenced sample consisted of PBMCs. The receptors derive from a woman aged 18-29 years in good health and CMV-seronegative. CDR3s include the opening cysteine and the closing phenylalanine or tryptophan. A D gene is named only where the DNA matches it firmly. Clone size is shown for a subset of rows, as once, few, many or a class of expanded clone.

CDR3: CASSQETGGSELYNEQFF
DNA: TGCGCCAGCAGCCAAGAAACGGGAGGGAGTGAACTCTACAATGAGCAGTTCTTC
J: TRBJ2-1
size: -
V: TRBV4-1
D: TRBD2

CDR3: CASSGGDIDEQFF
DNA: TGTGCCAGCAGCGGAGGGGATATCGATGAGCAGTTCTTC
J: TRBJ2-1
size: -
V: TRBV7-9
D: -

CDR3: CASSPGQANTEAFF
DNA: TGTGCCAGCAGCCCTGGACAGGCGAACACTGAAGCTTTCTTT
J: TRBJ1-1
size: -
V: TRBV28
D: TRBD1

CDR3: CASSGWTSGRAVSYEQYF
DNA: TGTGCCAGCAGCGGATGGACTAGCGGGAGGGCCGTTTCGTACGAGCAGTACTTC
J: TRBJ2-7
size: -
V: TRBV5-6
D: TRBD2

CDR3: CAWTTGVGTEAFF
DNA: TGTGCCTGGACTACAGGGGTGGGCACTGAAGCTTTCTTT
J: TRBJ1-1
size: -
V: TRBV30
D: TRBD1

CDR3: CASSQSSEQFF
DNA: TGCGCCAGCAGCCAAAGTAGCGAGCAGTTCTTC
J: TRBJ2-1
size: -
V: TRBV4-3
D: -

CDR3: CASSLYLGYEQYF
DNA: TGTGCCAGCAGCCTGTATCTAGGCTACGAGCAGTACTTC
J: TRBJ2-7
size: -
V: TRBV7-2
D: -

CDR3: CASSLGRAYEQYF
DNA: TGTGCCAGCAGCCTCGGCAGGGCGTACGAGCAGTACTTC
J: TRBJ2-7
size: -
V: TRBV13
D: -

CDR3: CASSEQTSGRAEQETQYF
DNA: TGCGCCAGCAGTGAGCAGACTAGCGGGAGGGCCGAACAAGAGACCCAGTACTTC
J: TRBJ2-5
size: -
V: TRBV10-2
D: TRBD2

CDR3: CASSLSPRPEAFF
DNA: TGTGCCAGCAGCCTCTCCCCGCGGCCCGAAGCTTTCTTT
J: TRBJ1-1
size: -
V: TRBV5-8
D: -

CDR3: CASSAVDRSYTEAFF
DNA: TGTGCCAGCAGCGCAGTCGACAGAAGCTACACTGAAGCTTTCTTT
J: TRBJ1-1
size: -
V: TRBV9
D: -

CDR3: CASSLAGAAYNEQFF
DNA: TGTGCCAGCAGCTTAGCGGGAGCCGCCTACAATGAGCAGTTCTTC
J: TRBJ2-1
size: -
V: TRBV11-2
D: -

CDR3: CASSQDSGWLAEISSYNEQFF
DNA: TGCGCCAGCAGCCAAGATAGTGGGTGGCTAGCGGAAATCAGCTCCTACAATGAGCAGTTCTTC
J: TRBJ2-1
size: once
V: TRBV4-3
D: TRBD2

CDR3: CASTQDREGAGGGWQYF
DNA: TGTGCCAGCACCCAGGACAGGGAAGGGGCGGGAGGGGGTTGGCAGTACTTC
J: TRBJ2-7
size: -
V: TRBV7-6
D: -

CDR3: CASSQDRVTSGRDTQYF
DNA: TGCGCCAGCAGCCAAGATAGGGTGACTAGCGGGAGGGATACGCAGTATTTT
J: TRBJ2-3
size: -
V: TRBV4-3
D: TRBD2

CDR3: CASSRRAGVNTGELFF
DNA: TGTGCCAGCAGCCGGCGCGCGGGAGTTAACACCGGGGAGCTGTTTTTT
J: TRBJ2-2
size: -
V: TRBV5-8
D: TRBD2

CDR3: CASRVASDRGYGYTF
DNA: TGTGCCAGCAGGGTCGCCTCGGACAGGGGCTATGGCTACACCTTC
J: TRBJ1-2
size: -
V: TRBV6-1
D: TRBD1

CDR3: CASSNLGLRRSTDTQYF
DNA: TGTGCCAGCAGCAACCTCGGACTCCGTCGTAGCACAGATACGCAGTATTTT
J: TRBJ2-3
size: -
V: TRBV13
D: -

CDR3: CASSSGDRKETQYF
DNA: TGTGCCAGCAGTTCCGGGGACAGGAAGGAGACCCAGTACTTC
J: TRBJ2-5
size: -
V: TRBV28
D: TRBD1

CDR3: CASSQDRDFSYEQYF
DNA: TGTGCCAGCAGCCAAGATCGGGACTTCTCCTACGAGCAGTACTTC
J: TRBJ2-7
size: -
V: TRBV4-2
D: -